One and the same sample provided the 26 T cell receptor beta chains below, sequenced in a study of human T cells and chemical hapten exposure. The sample's time point: patch test 1, 2 weeks after DPC sensitization. Treatment reported: therapeutic diphenylcyclopropenone sensitization with weekly scalp DPC. TCRdb re-derived calls from the RACE reads in MiXCR, one entry per CDR3 protein. The table has around 190,000 distinct CDR3 sequences, more than 20% seen once. The specimen comprised whole blood, sampled in connection with sensitization to the hapten diphenylcyclopropenone (DPC). These receptors came from a woman aged 45-59 years with alopecia areata. Some clones in this sample may be carry-over from other donors' samples.

J is TRBJ1-2 and V is TRBV6-5, with D unresolved. This CDR3 is built from 13 residues. CDR1 is MNHEY, CDR2 SVGAGI, per germline. Trimming left V 2 bases short and J 4 bases short, with 8 bases between. CDR3 protein: CASSYDPFYGYTF. CDR3 sequence (DNA): TGTGCCAGCAGTTACGACCCGTTCTATGGCTACACCTTC.

The chain employs TRBV7-9 and TRBJ2-2; D might be TRBD2 (5 bases). CDR3 length: 13 residues. Germline CDR1 is SEHNR and CDR2 is FQNEAQ (reference sequence). Trimming stripped 5 bases from V and 7 bases from J, with 11 bases between. The CDR3 region is CASSPLAGGELFF. For the CDR3, the DNA is TGTGCCAGCAGCCCTCTAGCTGGCGGGGAGCTGTTTTTT.

This clonotype showed up just a few times. The chain carries TRBV20-1 and TRBJ2-7, with a tentative D call TRBD1 (6 bases). CDR1 and CDR2 from the germline V gene are DFQATT and SNEGSKA (reference sequence). The CDR3 spans 15 residues. V was shortened by 0 bases and J by 5 bases, with 17 bases between the two germline ends. CDR3 sequence (DNA): TGCAGTGCTAGAGATCCAGGCAGGGGAAGCGACGAGCAGTACTTC. Amino acids: CSARDPGRGSDEQYF.

This clonotype has more than one count but fewer than ten. V and J are TRBV15 and TRBJ2-1; 9 bases align to TRBD1. Germline-derived CDR1 and CDR2 are LNHNV and YYDKDF (reference sequence). This CDR3 is 19 amino acids long. With 0 bases clipped from V and 4 bases from J, the junction kept 13 bases outside the gene matches. The CDR3 loop is CATSRDALVGTGRYNEQFF. CDR3 bases: TGTGCCACCAGCAGAGACGCCCTAGTTGGGACAGGGAGATACAATGAGCAGTTCTTC.

This clonotype was seen at least ten times. The V gene is TRBV29-1, the J gene TRBJ1-1; 11 bases are shared with TRBD1. V shed 4 bases and J 5 bases; nucleotides not matched to a gene: 6. This CDR3 has 14 residues. Germline assignment: CDR1 SQVTM and CDR2 ANQGSEA. The CDR3 nucleotides are TGCAGCGTTGGGACAGGGGGCACGGTTACTGAAGCTTTCTTT. Translated: CSVGTGGTVTEAFF. Filled out from reference TRBV29-1 and TRBJ1-1, the complete variable domain reads SAVISQKPSRDICQRGTSLTIQCQVDSQVTMMFWYRQQPGQSLTLIATANQGSEATYESGFVIDKFPISRPNLTFSTLTVSNMSPEDSSIYLCSVGTGGTVTEAFFGQGTRLTVV.

As concerns this clonotype: A much larger clone differs from this one at a single base, so this may be a read error. CDR3 residues: CASSPPGGTSKTF. The CDR3 nucleotides are TGTGCCAGCAGTCCCCCGGGAGGAACGAGTAAAACCTTC. V gene TRBV28 combines with J gene TRBJ1-2; D is unresolved. Deletions cut 5 bases from V and 14 bases from J, with 21 bases between. CDR3 size: 13 residues. Germline V lookup: CDR1 MDHEN, CDR2 SYDVKM.

The rearrangement uses TRBV18 and TRBJ1-4; unclear D gene. The germline CDR1 and CDR2 sequences are KGHSH and LQKENI. The CDR3 is made up of 16 amino acids. V gave up 5 bases and J gave up 5 bases, with 18 bases separating them. The CDR3 bases are TGTGCCAGCTCAAGGTTTCAGACCCTCCCGAATGAAAAACTGTTTTTT. It translates to CASSRFQTLPNEKLFF.

V is TRBV23-1 and J is TRBJ2-1; maybe TRBD1 (5 bases). TRBV23-1 is classed as an ORF, of uncertain function. Trimming removed 2 bases from V and 0 bases from J, with 17 bases in between. The CDR3 sequence is 18 residues long. As DNA, the CDR3 is TGCGCCAGCAGTCAAAGCCCTAGACCCCAGGGCTCCTACAATGAGCAGTTCTTC. It is translated as CASSQSPRPQGSYNEQFF.

This chain links TRBV2 with TRBJ1-3, with TRBD1 matching 9 bases. The germline gives CDR1 SNHLY, CDR2 FYNNEI. The CDR3 is 16 amino acids. V dropped 4 bases and J dropped 3; count of bases not matched to a gene: 7. Here the CDR3 DNA reads TGTGCCAGCAGTGGTAGTACAGGGGGCCATGGAAACACCATATATTTT. Translated: CASSGSTGGHGNTIYF.

This chain uses TRBV29-1 with TRBJ2-3, with 12 bases identical to TRBD2. The V gene end was trimmed by 4 bases and the J gene end by 5 bases; junction bases not matched to a gene: 4. The germline gives CDR1 SQVTM, CDR2 ANQGSEA. The CDR3 runs to 14 residues. The CDR3 here is CSVGLAGVGDTQYF. CDR3 DNA: TGCAGCGTTGGACTAGCGGGAGTTGGAGATACGCAGTATTTT.

The table lists this clonotype with many counts. The rearrangement joins TRBV20-1 to TRBJ2-7; a possible D gene is TRBD2 (5 bases). The CDR3 consists of 12 residues. CDR1 and CDR2 from the germline V gene are DFQATT and SNEGSKA (reference sequence). Deletions cut 0 bases from V and 3 bases from J, with 6 bases between. CDR3 protein: CSARDRDYEQYF. The CDR3 DNA reads TGCAGTGCTAGAGATCGGGACTACGAGCAGTACTTC.

This rearrangement joins TRBV9 to TRBJ1-1; D unclear. This CDR3 has 14 amino acids. Per germline, CDR1 SGDLS and CDR2 YYNGEE. Trimming shortened V by 0 bases and J by 6 bases, and 12 bases separated the two germline ends. CDR3 in DNA: TGTGCCAGCAGCGTAGTGCACAGCACTCCTGAAGCTTTCTTT. Its protein product is CASSVVHSTPEAFF.

This clonotype has just a few counts. The rearrangement links TRBV15 to TRBJ2-2, with D unresolved. The CDR3 runs 15 residues. V gave up 1 base and J gave up 4 bases, with 10 bases separating them. The germline CDR1 and CDR2 sequences are LNHNV and YYDKDF (reference sequence). The CDR3: CATSRVGSITGELFF. For the CDR3, the DNA is TGTGCCACCAGCAGAGTAGGGTCCATCACCGGGGAGCTGTTTTTT.

The chain employs TRBV10-2 and TRBJ2-1, with TRBD2 matching over 7 bases. Trimming at V came to 6 bases and at J to 5 bases, leaving 4 bases not matched to a gene. The CDR3 has 13 residues. CDR1 is WSHSY and CDR2 is SAAADI in the germline V gene. Here the CDR3 DNA reads TGCGCCAGCAGGCGGCTAGCGGACAATGAGCAGTTCTTC. Its translation: CASRRLADNEQFF.

The chain carries TRBV7-8 and TRBJ1-4, with D unclear. The CDR3 contains 15 residues. Trimming shortened V by 1 base and J by 6 bases, and 12 bases separated the two germline ends. CDR1 and CDR2 (germline): SGHVS, FQNEAQ. The CDR3 region is CASSLVGQSDEKLFF. The CDR3 region has the DNA TGTGCCAGCAGCTTAGTTGGGCAGTCAGATGAAAAACTGTTTTTT.

In the case of this clonotype: Since a much larger clone is just one base distant, this may be a read error. The chain carries TRBV11-2 and TRBJ1-1, with D uncertain. Germline CDR1 and CDR2: SGHAT and FQNNGV. This CDR3 contains 14 residues. The CDR3 protein is CASSSRLKMTGAFF. CDR3 nucleotide sequence: TGTGCCAGCAGCTCCCGACTGAAAATGACTGGAGCTTTCTTT.

The sample holds a few counts of this clonotype. V is TRBV29-1 and J is TRBJ2-7; 11 nucleotides match TRBD1. Germline-derived CDR1 and CDR2 are SQVTM and ANQGSEA. The CDR3 totals 14 residues. V was pared by 1 base and J by 7 bases, with 6 bases of the junction left unmatched. The CDR3 DNA reads TGCAGCGTTGAAGCTGGGACAGGGGGGGATGAGCAGTACTTC. Translating it yields CSVEAGTGGDEQYF.

V gene TRBV6-5 combines with J gene TRBJ1-4; tentatively, D is TRBD1 (6 bases). The CDR3 is 16 amino acids. The V gene's germline CDR1 is MNHEY and CDR2 SVGAGI. V lost 6 bases and J 6 bases, leaving 20 bases between the germline ends. The chain's CDR3 is CASREYRDTIYEKLFF. For the CDR3, the DNA is TGTGCCAGCAGGGAATACCGGGACACTATATATGAAAAACTGTTTTTT.

A few counts support this clonotype. The chain has TRBV7-2 and TRBJ2-1; 8 bases agree with TRBD2. The V gene end was trimmed by 2 bases and the J gene end by 8 bases; junction bases not matched to a gene: 5. This CDR3 region has 14 residues. CDR1 and CDR2 (germline): SGHTA, FQGNSA. This CDR3 is CASSLFGTRHEQFF. In DNA form, the CDR3 reads TGTGCCAGCAGCTTATTTGGGACTAGGCATGAGCAGTTCTTC.

This clonotype occurred a few times. This chain links TRBV6-1 with TRBJ2-1; no firm D call. Germline-derived CDR1 and CDR2 are MNHNS and SASEGT. V dropped 7 bases and J dropped 5 bases, with 15 bases sitting between them. This CDR3 contains 14 residues. CDR3 amino acids: CASKLIHLNNEQFF. In nucleotides, the CDR3 is TGTGCCAGCAAGTTGATACACCTCAACAATGAGCAGTTCTTC.

This clonotype was counted a few times. The chain carries TRBV20-1 and TRBJ2-5, with 14 bases fitting TRBD2. Germline CDR1 and CDR2: DFQATT and SNEGSKA (reference sequence). The CDR3 contains 18 residues. V was pared by 4 bases and J by 9 bases, with 19 bases of the junction left unmatched. In DNA form, the CDR3 reads TGCAGTGCTACGGGACCGGGACTAGCGGGAGCCGGTCTATCGGCCCAGTACTTC. Translated: CSATGPGLAGAGLSAQYF.

V is TRBV20-1 and J is TRBJ2-1, with TRBD2 matching 14 bases. CDR3 length: 13 amino acids. From germline, CDR1 is DFQATT and CDR2 SNEGSKA (reference sequence). V shed 4 bases and J 10 bases; nucleotides not matched to a gene: 3. Here the CDR3 reads CSAMGLAGAEQFF. CDR3 nucleotide sequence: TGCAGTGCTATGGGACTAGCGGGAGCGGAGCAGTTCTTC.

The chain carries TRBV7-6 and TRBJ2-5; 10 bases align to TRBD1. Germline V gene data show CDR1 as SGHVS and CDR2 as FNYEAQ. The CDR3 loop spans 18 amino acids. The J segment lost 1 base and the V segment lost 5 bases, leaving 13 bases of the junction unmatched. In DNA form, the CDR3 reads TGTGCCAGCAGCCGACGCCTCCGGGACAGGGGCACCCAAGAGACCCAGTACTTC. Its translation is CASSRRLRDRGTQETQYF. The whole variable domain, remainder taken from reference TRBV7-6 and TRBJ2-5, is GAGVSQSPRYKVTKRGQDVALRCDPISGHVSLYWYRQALGQGPEFLTYFNYEAQQDKSGLPNDRFSAERPEGSISTLTIQRTEQRDSAMYRCASSRRLRDRGTQETQYFGPGTRLLVL.

The chain employs TRBV18 and TRBJ2-5; D may be TRBD2 (6 bases). CDR1 and CDR2 from the germline V gene are KGHSH and LQKENI. The CDR3 runs 19 residues. Trimming shortened V by 2 bases and J by 3 bases, and 25 bases separated the two germline ends. The CDR3: CASSPWRTGGGLAKETQYF. The CDR3 DNA sequence: TGTGCCAGCTCACCATGGAGAACAGGTGGGGGACTTGCAAAAGAGACCCAGTACTTC.

DNA for the CDR3: TGTGCCAGCAGTGAAGAAGGTCCAGGGGTCTACGAGCAGTACTTC. Translation: CASSEEGPGVYEQYF. The V and J genes are TRBV2 and TRBJ2-7; maybe TRBD1 (6 bases). The V end lost 1 base, the J end lost 3 bases, and 13 bases lay between the germline ends. This CDR3 comprises 15 residues. Germline CDR1 is SNHLY and CDR2 is FYNNEI.

The chain has TRBV11-1 and TRBJ2-3; TRBD2 agrees at 7 bases. V was pared by 5 bases and J by 0 bases, with 14 bases of the junction left unmatched. The CDR3 runs 18 residues. CDR1 is SGHAT and CDR2 is FQDESV in the germline V gene (reference sequence). The chain's CDR3 is CASSHSRYGGSSTDTQYF. The CDR3 nucleotides are TGTGCCAGCAGCCATTCACGTTACGGCGGGAGCAGCACAGATACGCAGTATTTT.